This T cell receptor beta chain stems from a study of cytomegalovirus exposure and HLA in healthy donors. Findings and caveats of the study: Across donors, most TCRs were seen rarely, yet some public ones were widespread.

Trimming at V came to 8 bases and at J to 6 bases, leaving 11 bases not matched to a gene. This CDR3 spans 15 amino acids. In germline, CDR1 is SNHLY, CDR2 FYNNEI. With respect to this clone: Its antigen is undetermined.

13 Jbeta primers and 60 Vbeta primers were used for the PCR. Assay: immunoSEQ multiplex PCR; the TCRdb copy retains only in-frame clones and omits some. The sample carries roughly 160,000 clones, approximately 80% recorded once. The TCR comes from a man between 45 and 60 years old in good health and CMV-seropositive. Source material: PBMCs. The chain combines TRBV2 with TRBJ1-5; 9 positions match TRBD1. DNA for the CDR3: TGTGCCAGCGGAGATCAGACAGGGGGTCGTCAGCCCCAGCATTTT. Protein product: CASGDQTGGRQPQHF. Full variable domain (rest looked up from reference TRBV2 and TRBJ1-5): EPEVTQTPSHQVTQMGQEVILRCVPISNHLYFYWYRQILGQKVEFLVSFYNNEISEKSEIFDDQFSVERPDGSNFTLKIRSTKLEDSAMYFCASGDQTGGRQPQHFGDGTRLSIL.